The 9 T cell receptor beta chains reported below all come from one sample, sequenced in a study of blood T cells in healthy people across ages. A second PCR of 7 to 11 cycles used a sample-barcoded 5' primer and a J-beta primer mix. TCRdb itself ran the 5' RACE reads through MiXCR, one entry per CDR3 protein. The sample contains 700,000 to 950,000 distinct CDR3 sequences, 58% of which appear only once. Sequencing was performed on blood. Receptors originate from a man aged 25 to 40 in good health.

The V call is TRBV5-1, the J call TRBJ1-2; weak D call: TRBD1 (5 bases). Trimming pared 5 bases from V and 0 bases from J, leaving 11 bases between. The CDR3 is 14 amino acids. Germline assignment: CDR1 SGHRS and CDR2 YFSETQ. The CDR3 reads CASRDTTTNYGYTF. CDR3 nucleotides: TGCGCCAGCAGGGACACCACAACTAACTATGGCTACACCTTC.

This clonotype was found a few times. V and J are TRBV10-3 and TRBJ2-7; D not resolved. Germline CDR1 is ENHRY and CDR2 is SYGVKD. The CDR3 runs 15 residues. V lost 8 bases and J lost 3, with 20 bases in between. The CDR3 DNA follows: TGTGCCATCGGGCCGCGTGGAGCGCTCCGCTACGAGCAGTACTTC. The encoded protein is CAIGPRGALRYEQYF.

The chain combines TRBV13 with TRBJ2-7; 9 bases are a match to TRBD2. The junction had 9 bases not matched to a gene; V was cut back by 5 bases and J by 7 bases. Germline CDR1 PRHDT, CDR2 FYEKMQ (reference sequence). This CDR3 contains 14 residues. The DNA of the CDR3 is TGTGCCAGCAGCCCCGGACTAGCGAGGCGTGAGCAGTACTTC. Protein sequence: CASSPGLARREQYF.

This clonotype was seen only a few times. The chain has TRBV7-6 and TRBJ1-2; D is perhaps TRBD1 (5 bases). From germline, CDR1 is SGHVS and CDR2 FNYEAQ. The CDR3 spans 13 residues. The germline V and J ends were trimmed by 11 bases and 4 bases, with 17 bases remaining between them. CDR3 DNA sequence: TGTGCCGCGGGCCACCCCGGGGGCTATGGCTACACCTTC. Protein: CAAGHPGGYGYTF.

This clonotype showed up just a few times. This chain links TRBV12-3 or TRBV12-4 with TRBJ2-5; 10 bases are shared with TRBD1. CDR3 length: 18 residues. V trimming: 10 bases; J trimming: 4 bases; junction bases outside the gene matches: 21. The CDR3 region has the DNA TGTGCCACCAAGTTTGGGCGAGGACAGGGGGTTTTTCGAGAGACCCAGTACTTC. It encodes CATKFGRGQGVFRETQYF.

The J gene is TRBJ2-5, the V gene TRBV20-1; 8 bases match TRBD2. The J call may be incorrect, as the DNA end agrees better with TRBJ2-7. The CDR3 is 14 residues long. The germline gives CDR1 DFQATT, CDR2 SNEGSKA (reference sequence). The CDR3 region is CSATVAGYLYEQYF. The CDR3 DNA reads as TGCAGTGCCACTGTAGCGGGATATTTATACGAGCAGTACTTC.

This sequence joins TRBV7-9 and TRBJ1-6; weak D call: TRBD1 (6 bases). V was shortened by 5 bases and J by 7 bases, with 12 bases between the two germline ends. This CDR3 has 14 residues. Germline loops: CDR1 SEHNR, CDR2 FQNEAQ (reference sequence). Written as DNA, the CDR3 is TGTGCCAGCAGCAATCCGGACAGAAATTCACCCCTCCACTTT. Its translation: CASSNPDRNSPLHF.

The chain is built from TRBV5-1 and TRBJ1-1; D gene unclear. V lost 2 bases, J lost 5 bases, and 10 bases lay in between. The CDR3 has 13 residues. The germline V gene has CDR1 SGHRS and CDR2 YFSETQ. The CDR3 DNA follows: TGCGCCAGCAGCTTTACGACATTAACTGAAGCTTTCTTT. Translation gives CASSFTTLTEAFF.

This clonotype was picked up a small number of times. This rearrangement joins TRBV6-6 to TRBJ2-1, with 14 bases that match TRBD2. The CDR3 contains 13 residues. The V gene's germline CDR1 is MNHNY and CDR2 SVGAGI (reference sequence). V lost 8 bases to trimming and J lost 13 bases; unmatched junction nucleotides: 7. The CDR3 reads CASYVTSGGAQFF. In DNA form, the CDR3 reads TGTGCCAGCTACGTGACTAGCGGGGGGGCCCAGTTCTTC.